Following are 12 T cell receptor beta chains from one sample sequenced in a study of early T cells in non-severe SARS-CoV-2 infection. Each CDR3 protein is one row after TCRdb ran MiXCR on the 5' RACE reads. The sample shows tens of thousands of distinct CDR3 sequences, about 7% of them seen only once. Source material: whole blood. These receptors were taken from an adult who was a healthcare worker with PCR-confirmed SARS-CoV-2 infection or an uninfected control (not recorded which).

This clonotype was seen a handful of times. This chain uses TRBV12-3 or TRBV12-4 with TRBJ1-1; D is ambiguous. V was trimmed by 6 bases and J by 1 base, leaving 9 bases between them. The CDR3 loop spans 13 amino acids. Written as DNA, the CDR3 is TGTGCCAGCAGGCATGGACCGAACACTGAAGCTTTCTTT. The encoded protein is CASRHGPNTEAFF.

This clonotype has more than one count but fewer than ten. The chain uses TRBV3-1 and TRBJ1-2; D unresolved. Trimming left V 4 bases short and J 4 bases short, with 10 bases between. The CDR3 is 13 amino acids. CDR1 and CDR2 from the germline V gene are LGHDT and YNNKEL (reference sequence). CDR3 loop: CASSLRPSYGYTF. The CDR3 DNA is TGTGCCAGCAGCCTCAGACCTAGCTATGGCTACACCTTC.

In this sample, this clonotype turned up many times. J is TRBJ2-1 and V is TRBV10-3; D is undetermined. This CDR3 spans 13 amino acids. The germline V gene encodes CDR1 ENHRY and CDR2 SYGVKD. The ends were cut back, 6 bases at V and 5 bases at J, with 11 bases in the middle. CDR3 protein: CAISPANDNEQFF. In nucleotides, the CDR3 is TGTGCCATCAGCCCCGCCAACGACAATGAGCAGTTCTTC.

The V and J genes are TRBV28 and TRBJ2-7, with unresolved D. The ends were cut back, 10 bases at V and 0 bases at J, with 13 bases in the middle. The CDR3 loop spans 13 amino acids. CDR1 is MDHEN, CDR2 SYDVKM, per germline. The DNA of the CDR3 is TGTGCCACCCGTTTCAGGACCTCCTACGAGCAGTACTTC. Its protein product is CATRFRTSYEQYF.

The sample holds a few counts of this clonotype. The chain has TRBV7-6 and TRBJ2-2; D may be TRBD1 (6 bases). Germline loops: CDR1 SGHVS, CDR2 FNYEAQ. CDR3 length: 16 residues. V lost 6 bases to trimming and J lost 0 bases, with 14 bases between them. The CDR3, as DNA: TGTGCCAGCAGTCAATTCAACAGGGCGAACACCGGGGAGCTGTTTTTT. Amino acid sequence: CASSQFNRANTGELFF.

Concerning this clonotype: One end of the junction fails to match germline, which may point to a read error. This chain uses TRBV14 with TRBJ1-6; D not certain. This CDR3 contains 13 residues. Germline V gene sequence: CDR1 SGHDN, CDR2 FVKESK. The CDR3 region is CVSSQAGGSPLHF. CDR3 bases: TGTGTCAGCAGCCAAGCGGGCGGGTCACCCCTCCACTTT. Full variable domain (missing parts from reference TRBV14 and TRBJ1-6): EAGVTQFPSHSVIEKGQTVTLRCDPISGHDNLYWYRRVMGKEIKFLLHFVKESKQDESGMPNNRFLAERTGGTYSTLKVQPAELEDSGVYFCVSSQAGGSPLHFGNGTRLTVT.

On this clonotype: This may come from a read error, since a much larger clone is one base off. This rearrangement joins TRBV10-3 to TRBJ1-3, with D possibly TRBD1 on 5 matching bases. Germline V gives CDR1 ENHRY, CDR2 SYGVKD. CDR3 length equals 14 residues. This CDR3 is CVSIGAGQGNTIYF. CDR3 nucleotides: TGTGTCTCGATCGGGGCAGGGCAAGGAAACACCATATATTTT.

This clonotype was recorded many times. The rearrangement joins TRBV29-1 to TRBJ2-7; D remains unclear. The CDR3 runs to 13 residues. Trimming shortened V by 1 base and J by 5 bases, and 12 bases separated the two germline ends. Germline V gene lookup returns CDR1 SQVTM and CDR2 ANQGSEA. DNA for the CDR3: TGCAGCGTTGAAGCTGGGCCAAATAACGAGCAGTACTTC. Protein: CSVEAGPNNEQYF.

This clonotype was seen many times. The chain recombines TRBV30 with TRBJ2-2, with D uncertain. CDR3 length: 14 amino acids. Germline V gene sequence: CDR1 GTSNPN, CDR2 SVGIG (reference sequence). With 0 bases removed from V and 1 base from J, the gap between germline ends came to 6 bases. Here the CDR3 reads CAWSVYRNTGELFF. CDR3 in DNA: TGTGCCTGGAGTGTATACAGGAACACCGGGGAGCTGTTTTTT.

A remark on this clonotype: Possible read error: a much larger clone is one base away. CDR3 in DNA: TGTGCCAGCAGTGACCGGACTAGCGGCACAGATACGCAGTATTTT. Translated: CASSDRTSGTDTQYF. This sequence joins TRBV27 and TRBJ2-3, with 9 nucleotides matching TRBD2. The CDR3 sequence is 15 residues long. The trim removed 5 bases at V and 1 base at J, leaving 4 bases unmatched. The germline CDR1 and CDR2 sequences are MNHEY and SMNVEV (reference sequence).

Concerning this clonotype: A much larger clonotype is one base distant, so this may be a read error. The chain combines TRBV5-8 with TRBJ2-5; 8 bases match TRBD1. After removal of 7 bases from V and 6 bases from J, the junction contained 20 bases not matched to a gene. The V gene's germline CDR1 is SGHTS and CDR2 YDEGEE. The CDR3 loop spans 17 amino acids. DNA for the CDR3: TGTGCCAGCTGCCCGATACCCGGGACAGGAGGGATGAAGACCCAGTACTTC. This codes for CASCPIPGTGGMKTQYF.

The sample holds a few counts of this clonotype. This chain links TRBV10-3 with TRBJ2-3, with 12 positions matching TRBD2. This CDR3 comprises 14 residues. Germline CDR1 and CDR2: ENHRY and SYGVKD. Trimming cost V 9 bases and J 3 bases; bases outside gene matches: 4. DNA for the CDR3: TGTGCCATTCAGACTAGCGGGAGAACAGATACGCAGTATTTT. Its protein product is CAIQTSGRTDTQYF.